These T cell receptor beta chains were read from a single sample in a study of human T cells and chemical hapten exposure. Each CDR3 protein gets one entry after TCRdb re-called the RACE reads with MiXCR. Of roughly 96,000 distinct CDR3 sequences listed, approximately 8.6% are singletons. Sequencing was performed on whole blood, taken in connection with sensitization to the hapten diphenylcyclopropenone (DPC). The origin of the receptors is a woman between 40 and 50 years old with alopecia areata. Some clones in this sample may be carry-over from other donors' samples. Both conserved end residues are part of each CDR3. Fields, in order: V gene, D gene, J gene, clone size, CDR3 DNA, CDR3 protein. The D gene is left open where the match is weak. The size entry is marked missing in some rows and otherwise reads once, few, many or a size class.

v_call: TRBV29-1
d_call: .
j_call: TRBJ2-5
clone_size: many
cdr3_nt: TGCAGCGTTGACGGGACCTTCCAAGAGACCCAGTACTTC
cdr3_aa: CSVDGTFQETQYF

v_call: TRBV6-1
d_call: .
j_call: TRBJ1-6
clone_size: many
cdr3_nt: TGTGCCAGCATCTTTGGAGCTCGGGGTTCACCCCTCCACTTT
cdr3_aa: CASIFGARGSPLHF

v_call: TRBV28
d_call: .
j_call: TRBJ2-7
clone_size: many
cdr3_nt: TGTGCCAGCAGTCAGGGATCCAGGTACGAGCAGTACTTC
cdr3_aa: CASSQGSRYEQYF

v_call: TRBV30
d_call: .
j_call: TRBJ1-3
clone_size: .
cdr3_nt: TGTGCCTTCCGGGCCTGGGGAACTGGTGACACCATATATTTT
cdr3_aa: CAFRAWGTGDTIYF

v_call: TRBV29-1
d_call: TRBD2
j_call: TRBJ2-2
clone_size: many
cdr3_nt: TGCAGCGTGAGGACTAGCGGGACTACCGGGGAGCTGTTTTTT
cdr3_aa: CSVRTSGTTGELFF

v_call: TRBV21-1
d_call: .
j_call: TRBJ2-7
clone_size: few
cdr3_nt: TGTGCCAGCAGCAAAGGGACAGGGGGTTCCTACGAGCAGTACTTC
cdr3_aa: CASSKGTGGSYEQYF

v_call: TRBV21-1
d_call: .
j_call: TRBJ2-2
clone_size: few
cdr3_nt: TGTGCCAGCAGCAAAGTGAGGCTAGCGGGAGAAGGGGGAGCCCACACCGGGGAGCTGTTTTTT
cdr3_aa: CASSKVRLAGEGGAHTGELFF

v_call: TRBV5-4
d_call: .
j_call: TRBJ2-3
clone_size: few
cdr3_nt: TGTGCCAGCAGCTTGTCATGGGGGGCAGATACGCAGTATTTT
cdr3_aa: CASSLSWGADTQYF

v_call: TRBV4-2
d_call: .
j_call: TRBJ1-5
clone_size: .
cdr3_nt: TGTGCCAGCAGCCGAACCGATCAGCCCCAGCATTTT
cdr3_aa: CASSRTDQPQHF

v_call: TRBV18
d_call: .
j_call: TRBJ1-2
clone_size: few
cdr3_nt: TGTGCCAGCTCACCACAGGAATATCTCTATGGCTACACCTTC
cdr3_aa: CASSPQEYLYGYTF

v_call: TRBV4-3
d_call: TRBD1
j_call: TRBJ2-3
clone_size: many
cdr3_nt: TGCGCCAGCAGCCATAACCCGGGACAGGGCTCAGATACGCAGTATTTT
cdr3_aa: CASSHNPGQGSDTQYF

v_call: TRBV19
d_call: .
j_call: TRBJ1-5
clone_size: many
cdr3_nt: TGTGCCAGTAACCGGGGCGAGGGCAATCAGCCCCAGCATTTT
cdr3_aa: CASNRGEGNQPQHF

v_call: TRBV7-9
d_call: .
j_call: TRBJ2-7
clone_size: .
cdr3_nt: TGTGCCAGCAGCCCAACACAGGAGTACGAGCAGTACTTC
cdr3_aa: CASSPTQEYEQYF

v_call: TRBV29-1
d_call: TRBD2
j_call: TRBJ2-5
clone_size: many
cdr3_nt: TGCAGCGTTGTTGTAGCGGGGGAAAGCCAAGAGACCCAGTACTTC
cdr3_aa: CSVVVAGESQETQYF

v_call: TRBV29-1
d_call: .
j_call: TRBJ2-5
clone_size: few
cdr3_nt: TGCAGCGTTGTATTACAGGGAGGAGAGACCCAGTACTTC
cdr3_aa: CSVVLQGGETQYF

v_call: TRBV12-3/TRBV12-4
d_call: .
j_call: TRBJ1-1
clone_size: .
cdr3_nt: TGTGCCAGCAGTTTAGTAGAGGGGCAGGGAGACACTGAAGCTTTCTTT
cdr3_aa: CASSLVEGQGDTEAFF

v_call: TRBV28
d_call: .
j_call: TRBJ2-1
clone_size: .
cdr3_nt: TGTGCCAGCAGTGCCCCTACCGGGAGTAACTACAATGAGCAGTTCTTC
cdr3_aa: CASSAPTGSNYNEQFF

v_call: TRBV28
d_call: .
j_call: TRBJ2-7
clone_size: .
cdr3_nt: TGTGCCAGCAGTGGGACACCTCCCTACGAGCAGTACTTC
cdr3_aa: CASSGTPPYEQYF

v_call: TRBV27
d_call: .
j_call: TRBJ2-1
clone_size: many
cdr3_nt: TGTGCCACCAGGATGGCGGGATACGGTGAGCAGTTCTTC
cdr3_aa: CATRMAGYGEQFF

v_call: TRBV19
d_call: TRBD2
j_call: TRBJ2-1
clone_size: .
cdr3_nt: TGTGCCAGTAGTATAGGGGCGGGAGGCATTTACAATGAGCAGTTCTTC
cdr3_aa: CASSIGAGGIYNEQFF

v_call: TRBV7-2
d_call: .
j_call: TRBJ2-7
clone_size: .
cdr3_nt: TGTGCCAGCAGCTTAGCAGGGACATTGAACGAGCAGTACTTC
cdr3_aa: CASSLAGTLNEQYF